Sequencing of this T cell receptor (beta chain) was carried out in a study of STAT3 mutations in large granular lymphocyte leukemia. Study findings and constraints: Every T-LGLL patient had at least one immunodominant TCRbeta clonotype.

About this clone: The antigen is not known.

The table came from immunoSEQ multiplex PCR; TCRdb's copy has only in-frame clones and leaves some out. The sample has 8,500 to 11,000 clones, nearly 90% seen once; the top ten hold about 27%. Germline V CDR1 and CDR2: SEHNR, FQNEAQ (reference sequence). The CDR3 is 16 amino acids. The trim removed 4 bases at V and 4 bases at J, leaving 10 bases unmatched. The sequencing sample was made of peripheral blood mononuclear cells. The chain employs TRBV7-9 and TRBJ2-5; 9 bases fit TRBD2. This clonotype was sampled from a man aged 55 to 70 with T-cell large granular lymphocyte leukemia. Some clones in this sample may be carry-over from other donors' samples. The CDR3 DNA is TGTGCCAGCAGCTCTGTAGCGGGAGTAGATCGAGAGACCCAGTACTTC. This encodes CASSSVAGVDRETQYF. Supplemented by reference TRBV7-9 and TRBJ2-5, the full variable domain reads DTGVSQNPRHKITKRGQNVTFRCDPISEHNRLYWYRQTLGQGPEFLTYFQNEAQLEKSRLLSDRFSAERPKGSFSTLEIQRTEQGDSAMYLCASSSVAGVDRETQYFGPGTRLLVL.